One sample yielded the 4 T cell receptor beta chains listed below, sequenced in a study of CD8 T cells in ankylosing spondylitis. TCRdb reprocessed the 5' RACE reads with MiXCR, giving one entry per CDR3 protein. Of 230,000 or so distinct CDR3 sequences detected, roughly a quarter appear once; the ten largest clones hold more than 0.6%. The sample taken for sequencing was blood, either unsorted or a sorted T cell fraction (not recorded which). The receptors shown here come from a male donor with ankylosing spondylitis or in good health (not recorded which).

The chain is built from TRBV20-1 and TRBJ2-3; a weak D match, TRBD2 (6 bases). The CDR3 runs 15 residues. Germline CDR1 DFQATT, CDR2 SNEGSKA (reference sequence). The germline V and J ends were trimmed by 0 bases and 3 bases, with 13 bases remaining between them. CDR3 in amino acids: CSARDRRLATDTQYF. DNA of the CDR3: TGCAGTGCTAGAGATCGGCGTCTAGCGACAGATACGCAGTATTTT.

This clonotype came up a few times. The chain links TRBV11-1 to TRBJ2-1; D perhaps matches TRBD2 (5 bases). There are 15 residues in the CDR3. The V gene lost 5 bases and the J gene lost 0 bases, with 11 bases spanning the gap. The germline CDR1 and CDR2 sequences are SGHAT and FQDESV (reference sequence). Here the CDR3 DNA reads TGTGCCAGCAGCCCCACGGGATTCTCCTACAATGAGCAGTTCTTC. Protein sequence: CASSPTGFSYNEQFF.

The chain couples TRBV9 to TRBJ2-4, with D perhaps TRBD1 (5 bases). V was trimmed by 0 bases and J by 6 bases, leaving 16 bases between them. This CDR3 has 16 amino acids. Looked up from germline, CDR1 is SGDLS and CDR2 is YYNGEE. CDR3 coding DNA: TGTGCCAGCAGCGTAGGAGAAGGGCAGGGATTAAACATTCAGTACTTC. It encodes CASSVGEGQGLNIQYF.

The chain uses TRBV21-1 and TRBJ2-7; whether TRBD1, the table's D call, matches the DNA was not checked. TRBV21-1 is designated a pseudogene. The CDR3 covers 12 residues. The CDR3: CASSKGREEQYF. DNA of the CDR3: TGTGCCAGCAGCAAAGGCAGGGAAGAGCAGTACTTC.